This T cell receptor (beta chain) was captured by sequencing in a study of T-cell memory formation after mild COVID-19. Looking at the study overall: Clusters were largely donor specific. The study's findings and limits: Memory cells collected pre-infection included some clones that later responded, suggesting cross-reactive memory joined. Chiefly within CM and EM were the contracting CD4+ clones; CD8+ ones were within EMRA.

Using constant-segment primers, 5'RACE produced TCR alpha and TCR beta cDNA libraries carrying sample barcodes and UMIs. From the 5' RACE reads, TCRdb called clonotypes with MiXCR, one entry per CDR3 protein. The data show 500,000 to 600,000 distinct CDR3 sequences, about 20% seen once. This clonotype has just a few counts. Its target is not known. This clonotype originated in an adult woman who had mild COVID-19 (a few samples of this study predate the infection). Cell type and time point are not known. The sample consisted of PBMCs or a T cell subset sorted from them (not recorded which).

The CDR3, as DNA: TGTGCCACCAGTGATTCGACCTGGGACAGGGGAGGGACAGATACGCAGTATTTT. Its protein is CATSDSTWDRGGTDTQYF. The V call is TRBV24-1, the J call TRBJ2-3; the match to TRBD1 covers 10 bases. V lost 2 bases to trimming and J lost 3 bases; unmatched junction nucleotides: 10. Germline loops: CDR1 KGHDR, CDR2 SFDVKD. CDR3 length equals 18 residues.